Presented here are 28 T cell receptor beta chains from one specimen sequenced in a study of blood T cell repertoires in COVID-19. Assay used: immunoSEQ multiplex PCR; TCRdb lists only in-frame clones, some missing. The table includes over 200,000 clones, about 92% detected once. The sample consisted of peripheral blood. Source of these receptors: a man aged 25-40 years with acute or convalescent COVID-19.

The CDR3 sequence: CASSLARYNSPLHF. The CDR3 DNA is TGTGCCAGCAGTTTGGCGCGGTATAATTCACCCCTCCACTTT. V is TRBV28 and J is TRBJ1-6; D ambiguous. V was shortened by 3 bases and J by 4 bases, with 7 bases between the two germline ends. Germline loops: CDR1 MDHEN, CDR2 SYDVKM. The CDR3 is 14 residues long.

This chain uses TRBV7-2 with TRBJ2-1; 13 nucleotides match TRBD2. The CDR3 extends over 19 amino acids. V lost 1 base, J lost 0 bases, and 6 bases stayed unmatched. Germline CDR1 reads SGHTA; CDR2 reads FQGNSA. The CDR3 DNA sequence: TGTGCCAGCAGCTTAGGGGGACTAGCGGGACACAGCTCCTACAATGAGCAGTTCTTC. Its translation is CASSLGGLAGHSSYNEQFF.

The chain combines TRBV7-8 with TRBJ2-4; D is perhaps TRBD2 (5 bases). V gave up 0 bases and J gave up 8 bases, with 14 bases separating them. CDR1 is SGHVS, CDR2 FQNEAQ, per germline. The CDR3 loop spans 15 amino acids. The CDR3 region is CASSLAGSRGDIQYF. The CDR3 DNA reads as TGTGCCAGCAGCTTAGCAGGAAGCCGGGGTGACATTCAGTACTTC.

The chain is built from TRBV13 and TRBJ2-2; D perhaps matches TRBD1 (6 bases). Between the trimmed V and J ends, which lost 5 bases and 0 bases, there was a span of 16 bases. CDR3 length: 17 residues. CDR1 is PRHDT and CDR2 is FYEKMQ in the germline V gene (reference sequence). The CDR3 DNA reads TGTGCCAGCAGCGAAAGCCGGACAGACCCGAACACCGGGGAGCTGTTTTTT. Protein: CASSESRTDPNTGELFF.

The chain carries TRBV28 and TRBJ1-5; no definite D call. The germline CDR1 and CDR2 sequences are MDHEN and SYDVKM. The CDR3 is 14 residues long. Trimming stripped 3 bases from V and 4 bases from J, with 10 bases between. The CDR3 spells CASSFWEGNQPQHF. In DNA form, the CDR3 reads TGTGCCAGCAGTTTCTGGGAGGGTAATCAGCCCCAGCATTTT.

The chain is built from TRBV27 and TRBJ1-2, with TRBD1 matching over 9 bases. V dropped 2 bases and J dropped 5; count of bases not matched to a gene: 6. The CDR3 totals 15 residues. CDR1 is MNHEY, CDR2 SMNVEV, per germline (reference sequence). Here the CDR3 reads CASSLRQGGWYGYTF. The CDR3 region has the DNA TGTGCCAGCAGTTTACGACAGGGGGGGTGGTATGGCTACACCTTC.

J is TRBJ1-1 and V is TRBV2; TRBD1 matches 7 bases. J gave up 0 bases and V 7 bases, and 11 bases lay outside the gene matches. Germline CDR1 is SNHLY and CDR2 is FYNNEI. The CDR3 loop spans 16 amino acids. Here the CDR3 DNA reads TGTGCCAGCACGAGGGACAGCTCTTTGATGAACACTGAAGCTTTCTTT. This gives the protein CASTRDSSLMNTEAFF.

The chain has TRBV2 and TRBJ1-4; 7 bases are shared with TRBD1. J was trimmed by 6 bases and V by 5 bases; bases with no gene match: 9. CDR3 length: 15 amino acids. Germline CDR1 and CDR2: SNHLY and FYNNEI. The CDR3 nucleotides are TGTGCCAGCAGTTCAAACAGGGGTCTGGATGAAAAACTGTTTTTT. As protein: CASSSNRGLDEKLFF.

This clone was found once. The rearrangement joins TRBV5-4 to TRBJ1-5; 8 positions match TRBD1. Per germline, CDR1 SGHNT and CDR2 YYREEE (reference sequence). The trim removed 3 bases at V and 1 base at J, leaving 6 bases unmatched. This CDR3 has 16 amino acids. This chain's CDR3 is CASSWGDRGSNQPQHF. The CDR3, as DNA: TGTGCCAGCAGCTGGGGAGACAGGGGAAGCAATCAGCCCCAGCATTTT.

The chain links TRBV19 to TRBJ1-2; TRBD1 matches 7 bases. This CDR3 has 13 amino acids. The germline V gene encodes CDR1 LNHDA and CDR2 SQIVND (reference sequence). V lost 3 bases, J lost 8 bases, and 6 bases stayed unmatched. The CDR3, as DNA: TGTGCCAGTAGTATCGACAGGGCGAGCGGCTACACCTTC. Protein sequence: CASSIDRASGYTF.

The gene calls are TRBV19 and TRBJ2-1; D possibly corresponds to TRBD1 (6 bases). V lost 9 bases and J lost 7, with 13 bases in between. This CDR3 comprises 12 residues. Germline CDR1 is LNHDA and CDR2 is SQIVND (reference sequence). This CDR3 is CASRGWVNEQFF. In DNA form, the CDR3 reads TGTGCCAGCAGGGGCTGGGTGAATGAGCAGTTCTTC.

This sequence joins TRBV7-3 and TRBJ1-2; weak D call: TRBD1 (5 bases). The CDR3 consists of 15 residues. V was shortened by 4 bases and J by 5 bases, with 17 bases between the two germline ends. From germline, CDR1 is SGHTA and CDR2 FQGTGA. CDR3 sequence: CASSSPSGTVYGYTF. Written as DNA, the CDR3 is TGTGCCAGCAGCTCCCCCTCCGGGACTGTTTATGGCTACACCTTC.

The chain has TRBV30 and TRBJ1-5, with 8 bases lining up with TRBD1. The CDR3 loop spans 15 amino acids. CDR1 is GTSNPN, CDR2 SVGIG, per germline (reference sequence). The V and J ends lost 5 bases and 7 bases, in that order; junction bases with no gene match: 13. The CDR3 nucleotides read TGTGCCTGGTCTCCCGGGACAGGCGAAAGGCAGCCCCAGCATTTT. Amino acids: CAWSPGTGERQPQHF.

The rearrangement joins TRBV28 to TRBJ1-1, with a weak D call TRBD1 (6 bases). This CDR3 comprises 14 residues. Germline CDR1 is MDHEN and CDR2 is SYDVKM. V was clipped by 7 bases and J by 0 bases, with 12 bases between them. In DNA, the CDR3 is TGTGCCAGCACCAACGGACAGCTGAACACTGAAGCTTTCTTT. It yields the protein CASTNGQLNTEAFF.

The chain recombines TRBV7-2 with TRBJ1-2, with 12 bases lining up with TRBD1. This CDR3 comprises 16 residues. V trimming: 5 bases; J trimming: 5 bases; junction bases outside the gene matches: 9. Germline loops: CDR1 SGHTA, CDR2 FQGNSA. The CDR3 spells CASSPGQGARYYGYTF. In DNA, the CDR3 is TGTGCCAGCAGCCCGGGACAGGGGGCGAGGTATTATGGCTACACCTTC.

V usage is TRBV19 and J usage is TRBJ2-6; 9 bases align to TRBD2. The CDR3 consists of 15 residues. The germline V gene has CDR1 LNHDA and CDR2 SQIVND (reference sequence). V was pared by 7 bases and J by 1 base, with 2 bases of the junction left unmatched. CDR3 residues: CASNSGSSGANVLTF. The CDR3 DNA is TGTGCCAGTAATAGCGGGAGTTCTGGGGCCAACGTCCTGACTTTC.

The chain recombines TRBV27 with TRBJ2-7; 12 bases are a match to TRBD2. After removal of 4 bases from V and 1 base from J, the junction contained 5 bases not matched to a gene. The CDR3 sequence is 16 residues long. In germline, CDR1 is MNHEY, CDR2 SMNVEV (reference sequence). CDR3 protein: CASSWTSGAVSYEQYF. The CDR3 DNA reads TGTGCCAGCAGTTGGACTAGCGGGGCCGTGTCCTACGAGCAGTACTTC.

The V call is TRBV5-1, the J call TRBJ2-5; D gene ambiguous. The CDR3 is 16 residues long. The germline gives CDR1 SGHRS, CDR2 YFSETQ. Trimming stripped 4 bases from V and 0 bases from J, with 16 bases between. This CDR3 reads CASSPKTHAYQETQYF. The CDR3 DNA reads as TGCGCCAGCAGCCCCAAGACACACGCGTACCAAGAGACCCAGTACTTC.

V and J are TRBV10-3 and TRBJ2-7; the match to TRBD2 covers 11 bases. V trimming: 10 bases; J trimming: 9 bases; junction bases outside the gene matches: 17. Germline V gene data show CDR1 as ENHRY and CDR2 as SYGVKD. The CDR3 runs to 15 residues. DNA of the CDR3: TGTGCCACGCACCCGGGACTAGCGGCCGGTCGATGGCAGTACTTC. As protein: CATHPGLAAGRWQYF.

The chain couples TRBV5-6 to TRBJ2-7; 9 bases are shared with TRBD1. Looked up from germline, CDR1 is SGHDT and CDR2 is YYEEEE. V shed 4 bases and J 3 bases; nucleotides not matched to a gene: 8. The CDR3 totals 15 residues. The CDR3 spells CASSRIKTGGYEQYF. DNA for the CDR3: TGTGCCAGCAGCCGCATCAAGACAGGGGGCTACGAGCAGTACTTC.

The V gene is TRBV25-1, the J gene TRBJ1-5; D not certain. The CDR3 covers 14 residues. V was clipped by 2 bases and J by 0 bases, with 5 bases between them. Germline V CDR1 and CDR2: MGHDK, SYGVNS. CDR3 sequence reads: CASSEGHSNQPQHF. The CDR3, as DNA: TGTGCCAGCAGTGAAGGCCATAGCAATCAGCCCCAGCATTTT.

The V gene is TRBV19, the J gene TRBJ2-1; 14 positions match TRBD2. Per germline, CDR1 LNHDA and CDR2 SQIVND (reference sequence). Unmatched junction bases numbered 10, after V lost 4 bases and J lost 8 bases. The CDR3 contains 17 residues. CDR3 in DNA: TGTGCCAGTAGTAAAACCCCCGGGACTAGCGGGAGCTATGAGCAGTTCTTC. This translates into CASSKTPGTSGSYEQFF.

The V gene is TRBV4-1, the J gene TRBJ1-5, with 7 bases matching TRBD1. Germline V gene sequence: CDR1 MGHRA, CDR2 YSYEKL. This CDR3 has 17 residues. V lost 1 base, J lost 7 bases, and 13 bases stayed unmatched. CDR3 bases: TGCGCCAGCAGCCAAGTCCGTTGGAGGGGGCAGAGGCAGCCCCAGCATTTT. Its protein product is CASSQVRWRGQRQPQHF.

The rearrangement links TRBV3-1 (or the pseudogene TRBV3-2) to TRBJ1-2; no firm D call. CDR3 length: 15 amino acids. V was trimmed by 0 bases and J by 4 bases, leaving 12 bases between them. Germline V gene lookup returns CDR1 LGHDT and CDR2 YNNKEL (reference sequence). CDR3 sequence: CASSQDQEPVYGYTF. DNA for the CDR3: TGTGCCAGCAGCCAAGATCAAGAGCCCGTCTATGGCTACACCTTC.

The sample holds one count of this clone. CDR3: CAISESGTSGYTDTQYF. CDR3 coding DNA: TGTGCCATCAGTGAGTCGGGGACTAGCGGGTACACAGATACGCAGTATTTT. V gene TRBV10-3 combines with J gene TRBJ2-3, with 12 bases fitting TRBD2. With V trimmed by 0 bases and J by 2 bases, 3 bases remained unmatched. In germline, CDR1 is ENHRY, CDR2 SYGVKD. The CDR3 extends over 17 amino acids.

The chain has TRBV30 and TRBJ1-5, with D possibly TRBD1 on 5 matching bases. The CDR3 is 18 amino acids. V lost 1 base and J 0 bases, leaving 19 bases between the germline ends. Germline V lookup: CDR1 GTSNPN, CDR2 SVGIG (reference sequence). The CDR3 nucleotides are TGTGCCTGGAGTGGTCCTCGGCAGGGAAAGAATAGCAATCAGCCCCAGCATTTT. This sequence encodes CAWSGPRQGKNSNQPQHF.

CDR3 nucleotides: TGCAGCGTTGTAAGAGTGACAGGTTCGTTTCACGAGCAGTACTTC. Translation gives CSVVRVTGSFHEQYF. The chain combines TRBV29-1 with TRBJ2-7; a weak D match, TRBD1 (6 bases). The CDR3 loop spans 15 amino acids. The ends were cut back, 4 bases at V and 5 bases at J, with 21 bases in the middle. Germline CDR1 SQVTM, CDR2 ANQGSEA.

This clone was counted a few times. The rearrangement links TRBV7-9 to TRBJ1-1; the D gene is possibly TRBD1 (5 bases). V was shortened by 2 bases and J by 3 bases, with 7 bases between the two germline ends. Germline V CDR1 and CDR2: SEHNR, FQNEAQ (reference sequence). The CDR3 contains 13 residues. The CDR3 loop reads CASSLWGDTEAFF. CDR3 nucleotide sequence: TGTGCCAGCAGCTTATGGGGGGACACTGAAGCTTTCTTT.